This entry is about one TCR beta chain. Its antigen is undetermined. The data were obtained in a study of cytomegalovirus exposure and HLA in healthy donors. Whole-study context: The 95 to 150 validation repertoires were produced on the same platform as the 670 or so repertoires of the first cohort. This was reported in a later analysis. Findings of the study overall: Clusters of TCRs from the first cohort tended to co-occur in the 120 validation repertoires (as a later analysis found). In vitro experiments confirmed that a few CMV-associated chains were specific for CMV antigens.

Generated by immunoSEQ multiplex PCR, the TCRdb table keeps only in-frame clones and is missing some. The repertoire holds under 400,000 clones, with 75% to 90% as singletons. Germline assignment: CDR1 SGDLS and CDR2 YYNGEE. This CDR3 is 15 amino acids long. Trimming stripped 6 bases from V and 8 bases from J, with 21 bases between. The sequenced sample consisted of PBMCs. V gene TRBV9 combines with J gene TRBJ2-1; D is possibly TRBD1 (6 bases). This receptor was obtained from a woman between 18 and 29 years old in good health and CMV-seronegative. CDR3 nucleotides: TGTGCCAGCACCCTGACAGGTTTGGGAATCGATGAGCAGTTCTTC. Translated, it gives CASTLTGLGIDEQFF.